This TCR beta chain was sequenced in a study of blood T cell repertoires in COVID-19. Looking at the study overall: T cells, B-cell-depleted T cells, or PBMCs supplied cDNA or gDNA.

Measured with immunoSEQ multiplex PCR; TCRdb has only the in-frame clones, and not every one. The repertoire holds 200,000 to 250,000 clones, with 82% as singletons. This CDR3 contains 18 residues. CDR1 is KGHDR and CDR2 is SFDVKD in the germline V gene. The V and J ends lost 4 bases and 3 bases, in that order; junction bases with no gene match: 10. The sequenced sample was peripheral blood. The receptor was derived from a woman in her thirties or forties with acute or convalescent COVID-19. The rearrangement uses TRBV24-1 and TRBJ2-2; 10 bases match TRBD1. The CDR3 DNA sequence: TGTGCCACCAGTGAGCCCGGACCCGGGACAGGGGACACCGGGGAGCTGTTTTTT. This translates into CATSEPGPGTGDTGELFF.